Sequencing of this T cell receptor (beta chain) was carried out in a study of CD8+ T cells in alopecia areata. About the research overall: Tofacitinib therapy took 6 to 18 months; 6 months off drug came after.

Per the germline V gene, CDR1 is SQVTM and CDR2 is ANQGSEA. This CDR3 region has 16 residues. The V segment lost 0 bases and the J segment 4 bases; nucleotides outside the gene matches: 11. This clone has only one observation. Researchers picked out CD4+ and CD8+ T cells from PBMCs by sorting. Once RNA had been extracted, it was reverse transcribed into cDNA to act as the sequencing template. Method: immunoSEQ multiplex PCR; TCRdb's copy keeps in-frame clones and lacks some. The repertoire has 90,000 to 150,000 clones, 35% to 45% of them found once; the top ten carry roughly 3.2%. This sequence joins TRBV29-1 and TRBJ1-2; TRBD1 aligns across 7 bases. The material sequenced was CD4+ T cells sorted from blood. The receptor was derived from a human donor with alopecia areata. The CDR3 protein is CSVEDPREQGIYGYTF. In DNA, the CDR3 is TGCAGCGTTGAAGATCCGCGGGAACAGGGGATCTATGGCTACACCTTC. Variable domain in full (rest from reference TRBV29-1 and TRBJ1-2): SAVISQKPSRDICQRGTSLTIQCQVDSQVTMMFWYRQQPGQSLTLIATANQGSEATYESGFVIDKFPISRPNLTFSTLTVSNMSPEDSSIYLCSVEDPREQGIYGYTFGSGTRLTVV.